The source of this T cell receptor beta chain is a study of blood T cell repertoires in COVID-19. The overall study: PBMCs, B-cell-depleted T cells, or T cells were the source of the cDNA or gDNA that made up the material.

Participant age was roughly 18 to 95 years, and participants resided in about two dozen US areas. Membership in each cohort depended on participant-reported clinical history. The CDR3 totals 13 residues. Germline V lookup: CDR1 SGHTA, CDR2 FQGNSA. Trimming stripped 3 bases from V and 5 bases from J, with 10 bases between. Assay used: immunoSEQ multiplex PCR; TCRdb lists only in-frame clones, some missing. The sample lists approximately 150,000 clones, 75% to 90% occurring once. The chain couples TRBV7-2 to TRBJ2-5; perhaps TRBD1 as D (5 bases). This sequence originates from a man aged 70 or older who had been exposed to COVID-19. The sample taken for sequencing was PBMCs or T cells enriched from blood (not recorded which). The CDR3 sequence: CASSFDSGETQYF. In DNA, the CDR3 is TGTGCCAGCAGCTTTGACAGTGGGGAGACCCAGTACTTC.